The 8 T cell receptor beta chains in this list originate from one sample, sequenced in a study of shared clonotypes between healthy human individuals. TCRdb keeps only in-frame clones here, not all; method: immunoSEQ multiplex PCR. Among about 2 million clones listed, 85% to 95% were seen once. Sequenced material: naive CD4+ T cells sorted from blood. This sample's subset: CD45RA+ positively selected. The receptors originated from a man aged 18 to 35 in good health.

The rearrangement uses TRBV7-2 and TRBJ1-5, with D perhaps matching TRBD1 (5 bases). This CDR3 has 17 residues. Looked up from germline, CDR1 is SGHTA and CDR2 is FQGNSA. The V gene lost 5 bases and the J gene lost 4 bases, with 21 bases spanning the gap. CDR3 coding DNA: TGTGCCAGCAGCCTTCGACCCCAGGGTAACCTAAATCAGCCCCAGCATTTT. Its protein product is CASSLRPQGNLNQPQHF.

The rearrangement uses TRBV9 and TRBJ1-5; the D gene is possibly TRBD1 (5 bases). This CDR3 region has 13 residues. CDR1 is SGDLS and CDR2 is YYNGEE in the germline V gene. V was clipped by 7 bases and J by 2 bases, with 10 bases between them. The CDR3 nucleotides are TGTGCCAGCGGGGGTACCGGCAATCAGCCCCAGCATTTT. Translation gives CASGGTGNQPQHF.

This chain joins TRBV28 and TRBJ1-5, with D possibly being TRBD1 (5 bases). Germline lookup yields CDR1 MDHEN and CDR2 SYDVKM. CDR3 size: 14 residues. V lost 5 bases and J 9 bases, leaving 17 bases between the germline ends. The CDR3 region is CASSPPRAQGPQHF. Written as DNA, the CDR3 is TGTGCCAGCAGTCCCCCCAGGGCGCAAGGGCCCCAGCATTTT.

This sequence joins TRBV2 and TRBJ2-2; D possibly matches TRBD1 or TRBD2 (5 bases each). V lost 6 bases and J 4 bases, leaving 12 bases between the germline ends. CDR1 SNHLY and CDR2 FYNNEI come from the germline V gene. This CDR3 is 14 amino acids long. The CDR3 spells CASRTGAGTGELFF. The CDR3 DNA is TGTGCCAGCAGAACCGGGGCGGGCACCGGGGAGCTGTTTTTT.

J is TRBJ2-3 and V is TRBV5-6; D gene unclear. The CDR3 consists of 17 residues. Germline V gene lookup returns CDR1 SGHDT and CDR2 YYEEEE. Trimming took 4 bases from V and 8 from J, leaving 26 bases between them. As DNA, the CDR3 is TGTGCCAGCAGCCATTGGTTGGCGGTGAGGCGGTCAGCTACGCAGTATTTT. It is translated as CASSHWLAVRRSATQYF.

The rearrangement uses TRBV6-5 and TRBJ2-1, with unresolved D. In germline, CDR1 is MNHEY, CDR2 SVGAGI. Trimming removed 2 bases at V and 8 bases at J, with 10 bases between. This CDR3 region has 13 residues. In DNA form, the CDR3 reads TGTGCCAGCAGTTACCGCACAAGCCATGAGCAGTTCTTC. Its translation: CASSYRTSHEQFF.

This chain joins TRBV2 and TRBJ2-7; the D gene is possibly TRBD2 (6 bases). Germline CDR1 and CDR2: SNHLY and FYNNEI. The CDR3 is 15 amino acids. Deletions cut 6 bases from V and 2 bases from J, with 17 bases between. The CDR3, as DNA: TGTGCCAGCAGCGCCCGCCTAGCGACGGCCTACGAGCAGTACTTC. As protein: CASSARLATAYEQYF.

Points on this clone: The same CDR3 arises from other DNA sequences in this sample as well. The chain combines TRBV5-1 with TRBJ1-2; D is unclear. CDR1 is SGHRS, CDR2 YFSETQ, per germline. The CDR3 sequence is 13 residues long. Trimming took 4 bases from V and 0 from J, leaving 7 bases between them. The CDR3 region is CASSLTSNYGYTF. Here the CDR3 DNA reads TGCGCCAGCAGCCTGACCTCTAACTATGGCTACACCTTC.